Following are 24 T cell receptor beta chains from one sample sequenced in a study of blood T cell repertoires in COVID-19. Produced via immunoSEQ multiplex PCR; TCRdb's table is partial and in-frame only. The sample lists about 110,000 clones; 70% to 80% were seen once. The source material was peripheral blood. The receptors derive from an older woman with acute or convalescent COVID-19.

V is TRBV5-1 and J is TRBJ2-1, with 9 nucleotides matching TRBD2. V shed 3 bases and J 0 bases; nucleotides not matched to a gene: 10. The germline V gene encodes CDR1 SGHRS and CDR2 YFSETQ. This CDR3 spans 18 amino acids. The CDR3: CASSSGGGALSSYNEQFF. The CDR3 DNA sequence: TGCGCCAGCAGCTCTGGCGGGGGGGCCCTGAGCTCCTACAATGAGCAGTTCTTC. Full variable domain (outside the CDR3, taken from reference TRBV5-1 and TRBJ2-1): KAGVTQTPRYLIKTRGQQVTLSCSPISGHRSVSWYQQTPGQGLQFLFEYFSETQRNKGNFPGRFSGRQFSNSRSEMNVSTLELGDSALYLCASSSGGGALSSYNEQFFGPGTRLTVL.

The V gene is TRBV7-2, the J gene TRBJ1-2; 8 bases line up with TRBD1. With V trimmed by 5 bases and J by 13 bases, 6 bases remained unmatched. From germline, CDR1 is SGHTA and CDR2 FQGNSA. The CDR3 sequence is 11 residues long. The CDR3 is CASSNSGQGTF. The CDR3, as DNA: TGTGCCAGCAGCAACTCAGGACAGGGCACCTTC.

The chain joins TRBV10-3 to TRBJ1-5; no clear D. Germline CDR1 and CDR2: ENHRY and SYGVKD. Deletions cut 6 bases from V and 0 bases from J, with 12 bases between. This CDR3 is built from 15 residues. CDR3 bases: TGTGCCATCAGGAAGACAATAGATAGCAATCAGCCCCAGCATTTT. This gives the protein CAIRKTIDSNQPQHF.

This chain connects TRBV5-1 to TRBJ2-2; D is possibly TRBD2 (6 bases). CDR3 length: 15 amino acids. Germline V CDR1 and CDR2: SGHRS, YFSETQ. V gave up 4 bases and J gave up 4 bases, with 14 bases separating them. CDR3 amino acids: CASSLRDSRTGELFF. The CDR3 DNA reads as TGCGCCAGCAGCCTCCGGGACTCACGCACCGGGGAGCTGTTTTTT.

The chain employs TRBV6-2 or TRBV6-3 and TRBJ1-2; 9 nucleotides align to TRBD1. CDR1 is MNHEY, CDR2 SVGEGT, per germline. This CDR3 is built from 15 residues. V gave up 4 bases and J gave up 5 bases; unmatched junction bases: 8. The CDR3 bases are TGTGCCAGCAGTTCCCGAGGGGGACAGGGTTATGGCTACACCTTC. Protein: CASSSRGGQGYGYTF.

The V and J genes are TRBV30 and TRBJ1-1; no definite D call. The V gene lost 0 bases and the J gene lost 10 bases, with 12 bases spanning the gap. The CDR3 spans 12 residues. CDR1 and CDR2 from the germline V gene are GTSNPN and SVGIG (reference sequence). The DNA of the CDR3 is TGTGCCTGGAGTGTATCGGCAGGAAGAGCTTTCTTT. Its protein is CAWSVSAGRAFF. Based on the CDR3 plus reference TRBV30 and TRBJ1-1, the full variable domain is SQTIHQWPATLVQPVGSPLSLECTVEGTSNPNLYWYRQAAGRGLQLLFYSVGIGQISSEVPQNLSASRPQDRQFILSSKKLLLSDSGFYLCAWSVSAGRAFFGQGTRLTVV.

The chain couples TRBV4-3 to TRBJ2-3, with 8 bases aligning to TRBD2. This CDR3 spans 17 amino acids. The ends lost 0 bases at V and 2 bases at J; junction bases unmatched: 7. In germline, CDR1 is LGHNA, CDR2 YSLEER. The CDR3 is CASSQENPSGYTDTQYF. The CDR3 coding sequence is TGCGCCAGCAGCCAAGAAAATCCTAGCGGGTACACAGATACGCAGTATTTT.

This chain links TRBV29-1 with TRBJ1-5; D is possibly TRBD1 (5 bases). The CDR3 consists of 13 residues. V lost 5 bases and J 6 bases, leaving 14 bases between the germline ends. Looked up from germline, CDR1 is SQVTM and CDR2 is ANQGSEA. CDR3 DNA: TGCAGCGTTAAGGACATGGGAGGTCAGCCCCAGCATTTT. Residues: CSVKDMGGQPQHF.

The chain is built from TRBV28 and TRBJ1-6; tentatively, D is TRBD1 (5 bases). This CDR3 comprises 16 residues. Germline V gene lookup returns CDR1 MDHEN and CDR2 SYDVKM. V was shortened by 7 bases and J by 6 bases, with 19 bases between the two germline ends. For the CDR3, the DNA is TGTGCCAGCACCTCCCCGGCCGGGACTTTTAATTCACCCCTCCACTTT. Residues: CASTSPAGTFNSPLHF.

The chain joins TRBV28 to TRBJ1-2; possibly TRBD1 for D (6 bases). CDR3 length: 13 amino acids. V was cut by 4 bases and J by 5 bases, with 11 bases left in between. The germline gives CDR1 MDHEN, CDR2 SYDVKM. The CDR3 loop is CASSSWTVYGYTF. CDR3 nucleotides: TGTGCCAGCAGTTCCTGGACAGTATATGGCTACACCTTC.

The rearrangement links TRBV29-1 to TRBJ2-6; the D gene is possibly TRBD2 (6 bases). Looked up from germline, CDR1 is SQVTM and CDR2 is ANQGSEA. The CDR3 is 18 amino acids. The V end was cut by 3 bases, the J end by 0 bases, with 18 bases between. CDR3 region: CSVESRGSSSSGANVLTF. The CDR3, as DNA: TGCAGCGTTGAGTCACGGGGGTCGTCCAGCTCTGGGGCCAACGTCCTGACTTTC. Full variable domain (rest looked up from reference TRBV29-1 and TRBJ2-6): SAVISQKPSRDICQRGTSLTIQCQVDSQVTMMFWYRQQPGQSLTLIATANQGSEATYESGFVIDKFPISRPNLTFSTLTVSNMSPEDSSIYLCSVESRGSSSSGANVLTFGAGSRLTVL.

This clone has more than one count but fewer than ten. The rearrangement links TRBV27 to TRBJ1-1, with 9 bases identical to TRBD1. Germline assignment: CDR1 MNHEY and CDR2 SMNVEV (reference sequence). V trimming: 6 bases; J trimming: 3 bases; junction bases outside the gene matches: 8. There are 15 residues in the CDR3. In DNA form, the CDR3 reads TGTGCCAGCAGCCGTGGACAGGGGAGGTACACTGAAGCTTTCTTT. Protein: CASSRGQGRYTEAFF.

The V and J genes are TRBV11-2 and TRBJ1-1; TRBD1 is a possible D gene (5 bases). CDR1 and CDR2 from the germline V gene are SGHAT and FQNNGV. The length of the CDR3 is 14 residues. Trimming cost V 2 bases and J 3 bases, with 10 bases left between them. Written as DNA, the CDR3 is TGTGCCAGCAGCTTAAGTCCGGGGGACACTGAAGCTTTCTTT. This sequence encodes CASSLSPGDTEAFF.

The rearrangement joins TRBV5-1 to TRBJ1-3; the match to TRBD1 covers 8 bases. The length of the CDR3 is 16 residues. Germline V lookup: CDR1 SGHRS, CDR2 YFSETQ. The V segment lost 3 bases and the J segment 2 bases; nucleotides outside the gene matches: 7. CDR3 DNA: TGCGCCAGCAGCTACGCCCTGACAGGGGCTGGAAACACCATATATTTT. It specifies CASSYALTGAGNTIYF.

This clone has only a few counts. The rearrangement uses TRBV28 and TRBJ1-2, with D tentatively TRBD1 (6 bases). Between the trimmed V and J ends, which lost 4 bases and 4 bases, there was a span of 13 bases. This CDR3 has 14 amino acids. From germline, CDR1 is MDHEN and CDR2 SYDVKM. The CDR3 sequence is CASSSRGPVYGYTF. The CDR3 DNA sequence: TGTGCCAGCAGTTCCAGGGGCCCCGTCTATGGCTACACCTTC.

The sample holds many counts of this clone. The CDR3 DNA is TGTGCCAGCAGCCAAGATACTGGTTACACCATATATTTT. Residues: CASSQDTGYTIYF. This sequence joins TRBV4-2 and TRBJ1-3; D remains unclear. The CDR3 extends over 13 amino acids. The V gene lost 0 bases and the J gene lost 8 bases, with 8 bases spanning the gap. CDR1 and CDR2 from the germline V gene are LGHNA and YNFKEQ.

The V gene is TRBV9, the J gene TRBJ1-4; the D gene is possibly TRBD1 (5 bases). The V and J ends lost 3 bases and 4 bases respectively, with 13 bases between them. CDR3 size: 15 residues. CDR1 SGDLS and CDR2 YYNGEE come from the germline V gene. The CDR3 sequence is CASSGLGQGNEKLFF. As DNA, the CDR3 is TGTGCCAGCAGCGGCTTGGGCCAGGGTAATGAAAAACTGTTTTTT.

CDR3 coding DNA: TGTGCCAGCAGCTCTTACCTTAGCGGTACCGGGGAGCTGTTTTTT. This sequence encodes CASSSYLSGTGELFF. The chain recombines TRBV11-1 with TRBJ2-2; weak D call: TRBD2 (6 bases). Germline CDR1 SGHAT, CDR2 FQDESV (reference sequence). CDR3 length: 15 amino acids. Trimming took off 4 bases at V and 5 bases at J, with 14 bases between the two ends.

The chain is built from TRBV14 and TRBJ1-2, with D uncertain. CDR3 size: 14 residues. V shed 0 bases and J shed 8 bases, with 13 bases lying between them. The germline V gene has CDR1 SGHDN and CDR2 FVKESK. CDR3 DNA sequence: TGTGCCAGCAGCCAAGATCGCACAGCTTGGGGCTACACCTTC. Translated: CASSQDRTAWGYTF.

V gene TRBV6-5 combines with J gene TRBJ2-7; D unresolved. Germline V gives CDR1 MNHEY, CDR2 SVGAGI. The CDR3 contains 14 residues. The V gene lost 0 bases and the J gene lost 0 bases, with 6 bases spanning the gap. The CDR3 spells CASSYSASSYEQYF. CDR3 DNA: TGTGCCAGCAGTTACTCGGCCAGCTCCTACGAGCAGTACTTC.

V usage is TRBV7-8 and J usage is TRBJ1-2, with TRBD1 matching over 7 bases. This CDR3 region has 16 residues. V lost 5 bases and J lost 4; bases outside the gene matches: 13. Germline lookup yields CDR1 SGHVS and CDR2 FQNEAQ. CDR3 region: CASSLETGSRGYGYTF. CDR3 DNA sequence: TGTGCCAGCAGCCTGGAGACAGGGTCGAGAGGCTATGGCTACACCTTC.

The CDR3 reads CASSRRVGLTDTQYF. CDR3 coding DNA: TGTGCCAGCAGCCGGCGCGTAGGACTCACAGATACGCAGTATTTT. V and J are TRBV3-1 (or the pseudogene TRBV3-2) and TRBJ2-3, with D possibly TRBD2 on 5 matching bases. Trimming stripped 4 bases from V and 2 bases from J, with 13 bases between. The germline gives CDR1 LGHDT, CDR2 YNNKEL (reference sequence). The CDR3 is made up of 15 amino acids.

This clone was observed once. V and J are TRBV5-1 and TRBJ1-3, with 7 bases lining up with TRBD1. This CDR3 is 15 amino acids long. Germline values: CDR1 SGHRS, CDR2 YFSETQ. The J segment lost 0 bases and the V segment lost 5 bases, leaving 5 bases of the junction unmatched. CDR3 DNA: TGCGCCAGCAGTAGGGACAGAAGCTCTGGAAACACCATATATTTT. This gives the protein CASSRDRSSGNTIYF.

The J gene is TRBJ2-5, the V gene TRBV5-1; D perhaps matches TRBD1 (6 bases). The CDR3 contains 16 residues. The ends were cut back, 1 base at V and 3 bases at J, with 16 bases in the middle. CDR1 SGHRS and CDR2 YFSETQ come from the germline V gene. CDR3 sequence: CASSLWAGAVKETQYF. The CDR3 region has the DNA TGCGCCAGCAGCTTGTGGGCAGGGGCCGTCAAAGAGACCCAGTACTTC.